Listed here are 32 T cell receptor beta chains from one sample, sequenced in a study of shared clonotypes between healthy human individuals. The protocol was immunoSEQ multiplex PCR, while the TCRdb copy is restricted to in-frame clones and leaves out a portion. This sample has around 940,000 clones, with approximately 76% found just once. Sequencing used memory CD4+ T cells sorted from blood. The subset here: CD45RA-negative fraction. All receptors derive from a man younger than 30 in good health.

This clone was recorded a few times. This chain joins TRBV2 and TRBJ1-5; a possible D gene is TRBD1 (5 bases). V was trimmed by 8 bases and J by 9 bases, leaving 17 bases between them. The CDR3 loop spans 13 amino acids. The germline CDR1 and CDR2 sequences are SNHLY and FYNNEI. CDR3: CASSKGVPGPQHF. CDR3 nucleotide sequence: TGTGCCAGCTCCAAAGGGGTTCCAGGGCCCCAGCATTTT.

The rearrangement links TRBV11-2 to TRBJ2-7, with 7 bases identical to TRBD1. CDR3 size: 13 residues. CDR1 and CDR2 from the germline V gene are SGHAT and FQNNGV. J gave up 8 bases and V 5 bases, and 9 bases lay outside the gene matches. The CDR3 DNA is TGTGCCAGCAGCGGGGACAGCGCCTCTAAGCAGTACTTC. Protein: CASSGDSASKQYF. Based on the CDR3 plus reference TRBV11-2 and TRBJ2-7, the full variable domain is EAGVAQSPRYKIIEKRQSVAFWCNPISGHATLYWYQQILGQGPKLLIQFQNNGVVDDSQLPKDRFSAERLKGVDSTLKIQPAKLEDSAVYLCASSGDSASKQYFGPGTRLTVT.

This sequence joins TRBV14 and TRBJ2-2; perhaps TRBD1 as D (6 bases). Germline CDR1 SGHDN, CDR2 FVKESK. The germline V and J ends were trimmed by 3 bases and 5 bases, with 13 bases remaining between them. The CDR3 sequence is 15 residues long. In DNA, the CDR3 is TGTGCCAGCAGCCAGGCGACAGGATGGACCGGGGAGCTGTTTTTT. It codes for CASSQATGWTGELFF.

This rearrangement joins TRBV11-3 to TRBJ2-2, with 7 bases aligning to TRBD2. The CDR3 totals 14 residues. V lost 7 bases, J lost 2 bases, and 4 bases stayed unmatched. Germline lookup yields CDR1 SGHNT and CDR2 YENEEA. CDR3: CASKLAANTGELFF. CDR3 sequence (DNA): TGTGCCAGCAAGCTAGCGGCCAACACCGGGGAGCTGTTTTTT. The entire variable domain, with the rest obtained from reference TRBV11-3 and TRBJ2-2, is as follows: EAGVVQSPRYKIIEKKQPVAFWCNPISGHNTLYWYLQNLGQGPELLIRYENEEAVDDSQLPKDRFSAERLKGVDSTLKIQPAELGDSAVYLCASKLAANTGELFFGEGSRLTVL.

This clone has a single count. V usage is TRBV5-1 and J usage is TRBJ2-1; perhaps TRBD1 as D (5 bases). Between the trimmed V and J ends, which lost 0 bases and 5 bases, there was a span of 9 bases. Germline CDR1 is SGHRS and CDR2 is YFSETQ. This CDR3 has 14 amino acids. CDR3 nucleotides: TGCGCCAGCAGCTTGGGGCAGGGCAACAATGAGCAGTTCTTC. This sequence encodes CASSLGQGNNEQFF.

The rearrangement links TRBV5-1 to TRBJ1-5, with D uncertain. This CDR3 contains 14 residues. V lost 5 bases and J lost 4, with 13 bases in between. CDR1 is SGHRS, CDR2 YFSETQ, per germline. The CDR3 region has the DNA TGCGCCAGCAGGCCTGGGGTACTGAATCAGCCCCAGCATTTT. Its protein is CASRPGVLNQPQHF. Combining the CDR3 with reference TRBV5-1 and TRBJ1-5 gives the whole variable domain KAGVTQTPRYLIKTRGQQVTLSCSPISGHRSVSWYQQTPGQGLQFLFEYFSETQRNKGNFPGRFSGRQFSNSRSEMNVSTLELGDSALYLCASRPGVLNQPQHFGDGTRLSIL.

The table lists this clone with a few counts. The gene calls are TRBV5-1 and TRBJ2-6; D uncertain. The CDR3 spans 16 residues. The V gene lost 3 bases and the J gene lost 0 bases, with 10 bases spanning the gap. Germline CDR1 is SGHRS and CDR2 is YFSETQ. The DNA for the CDR3 is TGCGCCAGCAGCTCGATAACTGGCTCTGGGGCCAACGTCCTGACTTTC. Protein product: CASSSITGSGANVLTF.

The chain couples TRBV19 to TRBJ1-5, with 9 bases identical to TRBD1. The V and J ends lost 3 bases and 6 bases, in that order; junction bases with no gene match: 6. Per the germline V gene, CDR1 is LNHDA and CDR2 is SQIVND (reference sequence). The length of the CDR3 is 15 residues. CDR3 residues: CASSIRTGAGQPQHF. The CDR3 DNA is TGTGCCAGTAGTATCAGGACAGGGGCAGGTCAGCCCCAGCATTTT. The variable domain in full, with the rest retrieved from reference TRBV19 and TRBJ1-5, is DGGITQSPKYLFRKEGQNVTLSCEQNLNHDAMYWYRQDPGQGLRLIYYSQIVNDFQKGDIAEGYSVSREKKESFPLTVTSAQKNPTAFYLCASSIRTGAGQPQHFGDGTRLSIL.

This clone was seen a handful of times. The sample holds other DNA sequences that translate to the same CDR3. The DNA for the CDR3 is TGTGCCTGGGGGCGAATGAACACTGAAGCTTTCTTT. This encodes CAWGRMNTEAFF. The chain uses TRBV30 and TRBJ1-1; D unresolved. V lost 5 bases and J lost 0, with 7 bases in between. Looked up from germline, CDR1 is GTSNPN and CDR2 is SVGIG (reference sequence). The CDR3 extends over 12 amino acids.

In its sample, this clone was seen many times. This rearrangement joins TRBV5-6 to TRBJ2-7, with 10 bases lining up with TRBD2. The germline gives CDR1 SGHDT, CDR2 YYEEEE. The CDR3 consists of 14 residues. V dropped 4 bases and J dropped 6; count of bases not matched to a gene: 7. CDR3 coding DNA: TGTGCCAGCAGCGATAGCGGGAGGCTCCTCGAGCAGTACTTC. It codes for CASSDSGRLLEQYF.

This clone was counted at least ten times. The chain combines TRBV11-2 with TRBJ1-2; D is perhaps TRBD1 (5 bases). The ends were cut back, 0 bases at V and 7 bases at J, with 15 bases in the middle. There are 15 residues in the CDR3. The germline gives CDR1 SGHAT, CDR2 FQNNGV. Here the CDR3 DNA reads TGTGCCAGCAGCTTAGAGCCCCGGCAGGGCGGTGGCTACACCTTC. Translation: CASSLEPRQGGGYTF.

The chain recombines TRBV7-3 with TRBJ2-3; D gene ambiguous. This CDR3 has 13 residues. Per germline, CDR1 SGHTA and CDR2 FQGTGA. The germline V and J ends were trimmed by 4 bases and 4 bases, with 9 bases remaining between them. The CDR3 reads CASSSYSSDTQYF. DNA for the CDR3: TGTGCCAGCAGCTCTTACAGCTCAGATACGCAGTATTTT.

The rearrangement links TRBV27 to TRBJ2-7; TRBD1 matches 12 bases. The CDR3 loop spans 15 amino acids. Germline assignment: CDR1 MNHEY and CDR2 SMNVEV (reference sequence). V lost 5 bases to trimming and J lost 5 bases; unmatched junction nucleotides: 7. CDR3 protein: CASSSLGQGANEQYF. In nucleotides, the CDR3 is TGTGCCAGCAGTAGCTTGGGACAGGGGGCGAACGAGCAGTACTTC.

This clone was observed at least ten times. The rearrangement links TRBV25-1 to TRBJ1-2, with TRBD1 matching over 9 bases. V lost 1 base, J lost 0 bases, and 6 bases stayed unmatched. This CDR3 comprises 17 residues. CDR1 MGHDK and CDR2 SYGVNS come from the germline V gene. CDR3 sequence (DNA): TGTGCCAGCAGTGAATCTTATCGACAGGGGGCTAACTATGGCTACACCTTC. Translation: CASSESYRQGANYGYTF.

A few counts support this clone. The chain couples TRBV9 to TRBJ2-5, with D perhaps matching TRBD1 (5 bases). This CDR3 is built from 14 residues. Germline CDR1 SGDLS, CDR2 YYNGEE. The V gene lost 0 bases and the J gene lost 3 bases, with 9 bases spanning the gap. CDR3 bases: TGTGCCAGCAGCGTAGATGCAGGGAAAGAGACCCAGTACTTC. Amino acid sequence: CASSVDAGKETQYF.

This chain links TRBV2 with TRBJ2-1; a weak D match, TRBD2 (7 bases). The V and J ends lost 4 bases and 8 bases respectively, with 15 bases between them. CDR1 is SNHLY, CDR2 FYNNEI, per germline. CDR3 size: 14 residues. CDR3 nucleotides: TGTGCCAGCAGTGCTGGGGGGGGGCAGGATGAGCAGTTCTTC. Translating it yields CASSAGGGQDEQFF.

V usage is TRBV12-5 and J usage is TRBJ2-2, with TRBD2 identical over 9 bases. V shed 3 bases, J shed 2 bases, and the junction held 4 bases outside the gene matches. CDR1 and CDR2 from the germline V gene are LGHNT and FRNRAP. CDR3 size: 16 residues. The CDR3 reads CASGFNLAGNTGELFF. CDR3 in DNA: TGTGCTAGTGGTTTCAATCTAGCGGGAAACACCGGGGAGCTGTTTTTT.

V gene TRBV11-3 combines with J gene TRBJ2-7; 9 bases agree with TRBD1. The CDR3 has 15 residues. With V trimmed by 5 bases and J by 4 bases, 9 bases remained unmatched. CDR1 is SGHNT, CDR2 YENEEA, per germline. CDR3 in DNA: TGTGCCAGCAGCCTGGGCGGGACAGGGCTTTACGAGCAGTACTTC. This sequence encodes CASSLGGTGLYEQYF.

Comment on this clone: The sample holds other DNA sequences that translate to the same CDR3. This chain links TRBV30 with TRBJ1-1; D gene unclear. The CDR3 totals 13 residues. The ends were cut back, 2 bases at V and 2 bases at J, with 9 bases in the middle. Germline CDR1 is GTSNPN and CDR2 is SVGIG (reference sequence). The CDR3 protein is CAWSLQENTEAFF. For the CDR3, the DNA is TGTGCCTGGAGTCTCCAGGAAAACACTGAAGCTTTCTTT.

This clone has just a few counts. This chain links TRBV7-3 with TRBJ2-2; D possibly corresponds to TRBD1 (5 bases). V was shortened by 1 base and J by 7 bases, with 10 bases between the two germline ends. Germline-derived CDR1 and CDR2 are SGHTA and FQGTGA. The CDR3 is made up of 14 amino acids. DNA of the CDR3: TGTGCCAGCAGCTTAAGGCAGGGTTTCGGGGAGCTGTTTTTT. Residues: CASSLRQGFGELFF. Filled out from reference TRBV7-3 and TRBJ2-2, the complete variable domain reads GAGVSQTPSNKVTEKGKYVELRCDPISGHTALYWYRQSLGQGPEFLIYFQGTGAADDSGLPNDRFFAVRPEGSVSTLKIQRTERGDSAVYLCASSLRQGFGELFFGEGSRLTVL.

V usage is TRBV9 and J usage is TRBJ1-1, with unresolved D. CDR1 SGDLS and CDR2 YYNGEE come from the germline V gene. V was pared by 3 bases and J by 0 bases, with 12 bases between. This CDR3 region has 15 residues. The CDR3 region has the DNA TGTGCCAGCAGCGCCGAGGGAAGGATGAACACTGAAGCTTTCTTT. This codes for CASSAEGRMNTEAFF. Using reference TRBV9 and TRBJ1-1 for the parts outside the CDR3, the full variable domain is DSGVTQTPKHLITATGQRVTLRCSPRSGDLSVYWYQQSLDQGLQFLIQYYNGEERAKGNILERFSAQQFPDLHSELNLSSLELGDSALYFCASSAEGRMNTEAFFGQGTRLTVV.

The rearrangement links TRBV6-6 to TRBJ1-5; no definite D call. Germline V lookup: CDR1 MNHNY, CDR2 SVGAGI (reference sequence). V gave up 8 bases and J gave up 6 bases, with 20 bases separating them. The CDR3 runs to 15 residues. The CDR3 bases are TGTGCCAGCTTTGAGGGAATGACGGGCGGTCAGCCCCAGCATTTT. Translating gives CASFEGMTGGQPQHF.

V gene TRBV6-1 combines with J gene TRBJ1-5; 9 nucleotides align to TRBD1. Unmatched junction bases numbered 3, after V lost 8 bases and J lost 4 bases. Germline V gene lookup returns CDR1 MNHNS and CDR2 SASEGT. The CDR3 length is 13 residues. CDR3 DNA: TGTGCCAGCGGACAGGGGAGGAATCAGCCCCAGCATTTT. Translation: CASGQGRNQPQHF.

This sequence joins TRBV12-2 and TRBJ2-7; the table's D call TRBD1 went unverified against the DNA. TRBV12-2 is an annotated pseudogene. The CDR3 runs 13 residues. The DNA for the CDR3 is TGTGCAAGTCGCCTAAGACAGGACGACGAGCAGTACTTC. Amino acids: CASRLRQDDEQYF.

The rearrangement uses TRBV10-3 and TRBJ1-5; 7 bases line up with TRBD1. Per the germline V gene, CDR1 is ENHRY and CDR2 is SYGVKD. V shed 0 bases and J 3 bases; nucleotides not matched to a gene: 2. The CDR3 is 15 residues long. The DNA of the CDR3 is TGTGCCATCAGTGAGTCCGACAGGGACAATCAGCCCCAGCATTTT. Its translation: CAISESDRDNQPQHF.

The chain has TRBV5-6 and TRBJ2-7; TRBD1 aligns across 8 bases. Germline loops: CDR1 SGHDT, CDR2 YYEEEE. Trimming at V came to 5 bases and at J to 5 bases, leaving 3 bases not matched to a gene. This CDR3 contains 12 residues. CDR3 sequence reads: CASRLQGDEQYF. The CDR3 DNA reads as TGTGCCAGCAGATTACAGGGGGACGAGCAGTACTTC.

J is TRBJ2-1 and V is TRBV7-2; the D gene is possibly TRBD2 (6 bases). The CDR3 length is 15 residues. V was trimmed by 5 bases and J by 8 bases, leaving 19 bases between them. Per germline, CDR1 SGHTA and CDR2 FQGNSA. The CDR3 is CASSPLPGEAYEQFF. Here the CDR3 DNA reads TGTGCCAGCAGCCCCCTTCCGGGGGAGGCCTATGAGCAGTTCTTC.

This clone was seen only once. The chain carries TRBV6-1 and TRBJ1-1; D call uncertain. The CDR3 totals 12 residues. Deletions cut 6 bases from V and 1 base from J, with 6 bases between. Germline V gene data show CDR1 as MNHNS and CDR2 as SASEGT. The chain's CDR3 is CASSMKNTEAFF. CDR3 nucleotides: TGTGCCAGCAGCATGAAGAACACTGAAGCTTTCTTT.

This chain uses TRBV5-1 with TRBJ2-7; 10 bases are a match to TRBD1. The CDR3 covers 14 residues. The germline V gene encodes CDR1 SGHRS and CDR2 YFSETQ. V gave up 5 bases and J gave up 2 bases; unmatched junction bases: 4. CDR3 DNA: TGCGCCAGCAGGGTCGGGACAGGGGCCTACGAGCAGTACTTC. This gives the protein CASRVGTGAYEQYF.

In regard to this clone: At one boundary the junction diverges from the germline segment, which might be a read error. Additional DNA sequences in this sample encode the identical CDR3. The V and J genes are TRBV7-7 and TRBJ2-7; 7 positions agree with TRBD2. From germline, CDR1 is SSHAT and CDR2 FNYEAQ (reference sequence). The CDR3 extends over 15 amino acids. CDR3 DNA: TGTGCTAGCAGCTTAGGGCAGGGAGGGTCCTACGAGCAGTACTTC. Its protein is CASSLGQGGSYEQYF. Based on the CDR3 plus reference TRBV7-7 and TRBJ2-7, the full variable domain is GAGVSQSPRYKVTKRGQDVTLRCDPISSHATLYWYQQALGQGPEFLTYFNYEAQPDKSGLPSDRFSAERPEGSISTLTIQRTEQRDSAMYRCASSLGQGGSYEQYFGPGTRLTVT.

V is TRBV4-1 and J is TRBJ1-2; possibly TRBD1 for D (5 bases). V lost 0 bases and J lost 6, with 14 bases in between. The germline V gene has CDR1 MGHRA and CDR2 YSYEKL. CDR3 length: 15 amino acids. The CDR3 DNA sequence: TGCGCCAGCAGCCAAGAAACAGGTTCTCTTGATGGCTACACCTTC. Its translation is CASSQETGSLDGYTF.

The CDR3 protein is CASSFRWNEQFF. CDR3 nucleotide sequence: TGTGCCAGCAGCTTCCGATGGAATGAGCAGTTCTTC. The V call is TRBV5-4, the J call TRBJ2-1; D is unclear. Trimming stripped 2 bases from V and 7 bases from J, with 7 bases between. CDR1 and CDR2 (germline): SGHNT, YYREEE (reference sequence). This CDR3 is built from 12 residues.